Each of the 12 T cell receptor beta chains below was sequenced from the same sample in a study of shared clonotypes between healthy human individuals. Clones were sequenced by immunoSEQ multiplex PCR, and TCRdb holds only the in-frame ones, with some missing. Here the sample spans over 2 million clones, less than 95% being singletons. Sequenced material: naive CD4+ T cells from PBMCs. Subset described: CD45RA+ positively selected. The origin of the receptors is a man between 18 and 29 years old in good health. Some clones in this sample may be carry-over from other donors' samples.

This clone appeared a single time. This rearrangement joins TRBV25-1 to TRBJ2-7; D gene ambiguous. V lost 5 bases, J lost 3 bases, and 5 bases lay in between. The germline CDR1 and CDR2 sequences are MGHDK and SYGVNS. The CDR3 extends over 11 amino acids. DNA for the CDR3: TGTGCCAGCAGTCTCTTCTACGAGCAGTACTTC. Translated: CASSLFYEQYF.

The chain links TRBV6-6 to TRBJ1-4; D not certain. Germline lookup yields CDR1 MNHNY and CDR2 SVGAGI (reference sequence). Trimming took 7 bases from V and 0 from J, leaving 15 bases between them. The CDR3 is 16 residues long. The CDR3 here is CASTQRGFATNEKLFF. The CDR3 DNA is TGTGCCAGCACCCAGCGCGGCTTTGCAACTAATGAAAAACTGTTTTTT.

CDR3 bases: TGTGCCAGCAGCGTAGATCCAGGGGGCGGCGCAGATACGCAGTATTTT. Its translation: CASSVDPGGGADTQYF. V usage is TRBV9 and J usage is TRBJ2-3; 8 bases map to TRBD1. V dropped 0 bases and J dropped 4; count of bases not matched to a gene: 7. The germline V gene encodes CDR1 SGDLS and CDR2 YYNGEE. There are 16 residues in the CDR3. Filled out from reference TRBV9 and TRBJ2-3, the complete variable domain reads DSGVTQTPKHLITATGQRVTLRCSPRSGDLSVYWYQQSLDQGLQFLIQYYNGEERAKGNILERFSAQQFPDLHSELNLSSLELGDSALYFCASSVDPGGGADTQYFGPGTRLTVL.

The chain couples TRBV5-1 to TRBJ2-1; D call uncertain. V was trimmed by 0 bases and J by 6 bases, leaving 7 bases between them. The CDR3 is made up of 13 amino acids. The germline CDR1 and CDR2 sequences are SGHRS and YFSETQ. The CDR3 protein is CASSLDWPNEQFF. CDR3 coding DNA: TGCGCCAGCAGCTTGGACTGGCCCAATGAGCAGTTCTTC.

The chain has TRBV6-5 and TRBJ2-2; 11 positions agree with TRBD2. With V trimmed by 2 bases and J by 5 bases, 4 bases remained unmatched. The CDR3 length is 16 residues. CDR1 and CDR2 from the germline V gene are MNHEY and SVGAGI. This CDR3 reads CASSYRASGRTGELFF. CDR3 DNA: TGTGCCAGCAGTTACCGGGCTAGCGGGAGGACCGGGGAGCTGTTTTTT.

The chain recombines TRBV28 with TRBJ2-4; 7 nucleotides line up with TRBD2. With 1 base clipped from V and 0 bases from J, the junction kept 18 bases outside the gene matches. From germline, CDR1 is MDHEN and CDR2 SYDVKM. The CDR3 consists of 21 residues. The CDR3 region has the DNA TGTGCCAGCAGTTTATTAGGAGCGGCTAGCGGACCTGGGGGAGCCAAAAACATTCAGTACTTC. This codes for CASSLLGAASGPGGAKNIQYF.

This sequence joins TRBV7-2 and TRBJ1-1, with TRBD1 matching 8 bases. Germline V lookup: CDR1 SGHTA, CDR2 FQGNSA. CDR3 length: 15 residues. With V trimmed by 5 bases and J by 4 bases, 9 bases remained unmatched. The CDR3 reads CASSPQQGEGTEAFF. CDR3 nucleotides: TGTGCCAGCAGCCCCCAACAGGGGGAAGGCACTGAAGCTTTCTTT.

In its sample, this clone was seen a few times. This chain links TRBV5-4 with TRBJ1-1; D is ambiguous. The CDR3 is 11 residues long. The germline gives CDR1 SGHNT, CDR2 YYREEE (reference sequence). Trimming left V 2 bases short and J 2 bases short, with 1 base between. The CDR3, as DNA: TGTGCCAGCAGCTTTAACACTGAAGCTTTCTTT. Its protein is CASSFNTEAFF.

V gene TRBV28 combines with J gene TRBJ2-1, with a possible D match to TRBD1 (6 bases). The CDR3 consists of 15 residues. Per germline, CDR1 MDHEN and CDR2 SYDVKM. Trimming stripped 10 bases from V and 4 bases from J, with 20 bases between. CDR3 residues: CATIARTASYNEQFF. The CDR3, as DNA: TGTGCCACCATAGCAAGGACAGCTAGTTACAATGAGCAGTTCTTC.

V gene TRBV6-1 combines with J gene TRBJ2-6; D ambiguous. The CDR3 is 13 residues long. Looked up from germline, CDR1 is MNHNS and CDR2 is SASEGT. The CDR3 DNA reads TGTGCTGGGAACCGGGCTGGGGCCAACGTCCTGACTTTC. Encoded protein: CAGNRAGANVLTF.

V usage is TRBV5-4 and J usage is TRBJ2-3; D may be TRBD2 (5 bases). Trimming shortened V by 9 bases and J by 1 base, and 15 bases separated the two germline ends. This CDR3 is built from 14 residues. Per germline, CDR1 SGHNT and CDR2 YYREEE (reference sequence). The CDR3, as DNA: TGTGCCATCACGAGAAGCGGACGCACAGATACGCAGTATTTT. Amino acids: CAITRSGRTDTQYF.

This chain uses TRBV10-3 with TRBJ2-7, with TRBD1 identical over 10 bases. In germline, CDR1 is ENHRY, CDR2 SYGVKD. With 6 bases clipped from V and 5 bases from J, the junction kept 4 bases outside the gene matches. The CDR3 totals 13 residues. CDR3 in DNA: TGTGCCATCAGGGGACAGGGGTACGACGAGCAGTACTTC. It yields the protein CAIRGQGYDEQYF.